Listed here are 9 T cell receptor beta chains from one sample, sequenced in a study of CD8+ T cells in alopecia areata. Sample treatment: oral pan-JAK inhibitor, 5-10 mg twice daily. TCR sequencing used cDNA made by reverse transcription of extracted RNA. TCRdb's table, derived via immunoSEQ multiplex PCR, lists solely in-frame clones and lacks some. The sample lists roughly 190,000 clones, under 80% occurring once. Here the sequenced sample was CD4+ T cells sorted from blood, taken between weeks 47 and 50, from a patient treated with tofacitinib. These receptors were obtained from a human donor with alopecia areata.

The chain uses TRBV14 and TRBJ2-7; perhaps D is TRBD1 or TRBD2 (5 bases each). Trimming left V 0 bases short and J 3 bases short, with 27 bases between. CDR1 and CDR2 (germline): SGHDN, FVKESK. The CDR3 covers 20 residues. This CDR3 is CASSQEGRHGARWGYYEQYF. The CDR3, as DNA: TGTGCCAGCAGCCAAGAGGGGAGACATGGGGCCCGGTGGGGATACTACGAGCAGTACTTC.

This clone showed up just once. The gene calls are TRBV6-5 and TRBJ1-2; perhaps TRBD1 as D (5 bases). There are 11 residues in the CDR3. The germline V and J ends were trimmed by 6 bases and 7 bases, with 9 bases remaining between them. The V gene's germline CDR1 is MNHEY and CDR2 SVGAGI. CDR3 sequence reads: CASSGGGGYTF. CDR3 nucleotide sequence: TGTGCCAGCAGCGGCGGGGGTGGCTACACCTTC.

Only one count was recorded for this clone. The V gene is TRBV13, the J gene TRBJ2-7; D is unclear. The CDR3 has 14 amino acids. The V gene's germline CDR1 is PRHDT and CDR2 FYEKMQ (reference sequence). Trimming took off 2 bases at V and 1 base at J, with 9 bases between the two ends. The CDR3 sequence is CASSLRTASYEQYF. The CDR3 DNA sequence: TGTGCCAGCAGCTTACGTACAGCTTCCTACGAGCAGTACTTC. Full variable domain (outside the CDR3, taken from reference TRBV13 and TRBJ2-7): AAGVIQSPRHLIKEKRETATLKCYPIPRHDTVYWYQQGPGQDPQFLISFYEKMQSDKGSIPDRFSAQQFSDYHSELNMSSLELGDSALYFCASSLRTASYEQYFGPGTRLTVT.

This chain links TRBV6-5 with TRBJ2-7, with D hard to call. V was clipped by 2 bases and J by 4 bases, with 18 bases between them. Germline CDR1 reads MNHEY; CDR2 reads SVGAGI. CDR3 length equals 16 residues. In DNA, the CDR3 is TGTGCCAGCAGTTACGCTGCGGCAGCCAACTTATACGAGCAGTACTTC. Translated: CASSYAAAANLYEQYF.

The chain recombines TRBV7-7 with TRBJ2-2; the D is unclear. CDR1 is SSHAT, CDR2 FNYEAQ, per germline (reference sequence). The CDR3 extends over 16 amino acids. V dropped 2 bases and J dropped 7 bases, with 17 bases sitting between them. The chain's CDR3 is CASSLFGLGLLGELFF. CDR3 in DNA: TGTGCCAGCAGCTTATTCGGTCTGGGCCTCCTCGGGGAGCTGTTTTTT.

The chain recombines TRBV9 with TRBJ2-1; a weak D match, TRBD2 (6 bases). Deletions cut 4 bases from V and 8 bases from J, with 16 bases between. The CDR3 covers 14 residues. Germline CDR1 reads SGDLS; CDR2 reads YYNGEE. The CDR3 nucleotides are TGTGCCAGCAGCTTAAGTAGCGGACGCGATGAGCAGTTCTTC. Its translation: CASSLSSGRDEQFF.

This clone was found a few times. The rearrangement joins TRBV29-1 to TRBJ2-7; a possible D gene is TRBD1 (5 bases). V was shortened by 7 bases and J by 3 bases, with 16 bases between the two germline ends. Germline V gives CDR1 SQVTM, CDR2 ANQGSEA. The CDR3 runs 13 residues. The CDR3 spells CSASIPGLYEQYF. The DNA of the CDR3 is TGCAGCGCCAGTATTCCAGGGCTCTACGAGCAGTACTTC.

The CDR3 bases are TGTGCCTGGGCCCGAACAGGGGGCCATTACAATGAGCAGTTCTTC. Translating gives CAWARTGGHYNEQFF. The chain joins TRBV30 to TRBJ2-1; TRBD1 aligns across 9 bases. J was trimmed by 4 bases and V by 5 bases; bases with no gene match: 9. This CDR3 is built from 15 residues. CDR1 GTSNPN and CDR2 SVGIG come from the germline V gene (reference sequence).

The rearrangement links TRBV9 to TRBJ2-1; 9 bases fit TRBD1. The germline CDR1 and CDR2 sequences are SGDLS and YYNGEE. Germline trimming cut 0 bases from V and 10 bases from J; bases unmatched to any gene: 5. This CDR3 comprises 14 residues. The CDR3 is CASSVASGTGEQFF. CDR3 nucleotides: TGTGCCAGCAGCGTAGCTTCGGGGACAGGGGAGCAGTTCTTC.